This record looks at one T cell receptor (beta chain) sequence and its context. The antigen is undetermined. The entry originates in a study of response to subunit inactivated influenza vaccine. Study-wide results and caveats: The authors proposed limited new T cell recruitment per seasonal influenza vaccination.

TCRdb redid the calling of the RT-PCR reads with MiXCR, one entry per CDR3 protein. The profile shows some 800,000 distinct CDR3 sequences, approximately 21% of them singletons. CDR3 size: 18 residues. Germline V lookup: CDR1 SGHVS, CDR2 FNYEAQ. The V and J ends lost 0 bases and 0 bases respectively, with 12 bases between them. Sequencing was performed on PBMCs from blood, taken around 5 days after vaccination. V usage is TRBV7-6 and J usage is TRBJ2-6, with D possibly TRBD2 on 6 matching bases. The TCR comes from a man in his fifties who received an inactivated influenza vaccine. For the CDR3, the DNA is TGTGCCAGCAGCTTAGCGGAGGGTTCTTCCTCTGGGGCCAACGTCCTGACTTTC. This sequence encodes CASSLAEGSSSGANVLTF.